These 23 T cell receptor beta chains originate from one sample sequenced in a study of T cell changes during pregnancy in multiple sclerosis. Here immunoSEQ multiplex PCR was the method, and the copy in TCRdb shows in-frame clones only, minus some. The sample lists 30,000 to 40,000 clones, about 88% occurring once. The sequencing used CD8+ T cells from peripheral blood mononuclear cells, collected in the second trimester of pregnancy. All receptors derive from a female donor with multiple sclerosis, enrolled in a pregnancy study.

J is TRBJ2-3 and V is TRBV7-8; 10 bases align to TRBD1. This CDR3 is 16 amino acids long. Germline V CDR1 and CDR2: SGHVS, FQNEAQ. Unmatched junction bases numbered 6, after V lost 4 bases and J lost 2 bases. The CDR3 DNA reads TGTGCCAGCAGCTGGTTGGGACAGGGGACCACAGATACGCAGTATTTT. Amino acid sequence: CASSWLGQGTTDTQYF.

This clone has only a few counts. In nucleotides, the CDR3 is TGTGCCAGCAGTGAAGACCCTGGGGCCTCCTACGAGCAGTACTTC. Its protein product is CASSEDPGASYEQYF. V usage is TRBV6-1 and J usage is TRBJ2-7; D may be TRBD1 (5 bases). The CDR3 consists of 15 residues. Germline V gene data show CDR1 as MNHNS and CDR2 as SASEGT. V was shortened by 1 base and J by 0 bases, with 10 bases between the two germline ends.

This sequence joins TRBV5-1 and TRBJ2-2; weak D call: TRBD2 (7 bases). CDR1 and CDR2 from the germline V gene are SGHRS and YFSETQ. V lost 5 bases to trimming and J lost 11 bases, with 13 bases between them. The CDR3 is 12 residues long. The CDR3 DNA reads as TGCGCCAGCAGAGGGGGGGCGGTCGAGCTGTTTTTT. Encoded protein: CASRGGAVELFF.

J is TRBJ2-3 and V is TRBV9; 8 bases align to TRBD2. CDR3 length: 17 residues. Per the germline V gene, CDR1 is SGDLS and CDR2 is YYNGEE. V lost 4 bases, J lost 0 bases, and 10 bases stayed unmatched. The CDR3 nucleotides are TGTGCCAGCAGCCTCTCAGGAAGCGGGAGTAGCACAGATACGCAGTATTTT. It specifies CASSLSGSGSSTDTQYF.

The rearrangement uses TRBV5-1 and TRBJ2-7; D is ambiguous. CDR3 length: 13 residues. Germline values: CDR1 SGHRS, CDR2 YFSETQ. Trimming stripped 5 bases from V and 2 bases from J, with 11 bases between. CDR3 protein: CASRDIDPYEQYF. CDR3 nucleotides: TGCGCCAGCAGAGACATCGACCCCTACGAGCAGTACTTC.

The chain carries TRBV28 and TRBJ1-5, with a weak D call TRBD1 (5 bases). This CDR3 region has 15 residues. Trimming left V 6 bases short and J 5 bases short, with 17 bases between. CDR1 MDHEN and CDR2 SYDVKM come from the germline V gene. For the CDR3, the DNA is TGTGCCAGCAGCTCCGCAATTCAGGGATATCAGCCCCAGCATTTT. The encoded protein is CASSSAIQGYQPQHF.

This clone showed up just a few times. The CDR3: CATSKVRVYDGYTF. DNA for the CDR3: TGTGCCACCAGCAAGGTCAGGGTATATGATGGCTACACCTTC. The chain joins TRBV15 to TRBJ1-2, with D possibly matching TRBD1 (5 bases). The germline V gene encodes CDR1 LNHNV and CDR2 YYDKDF (reference sequence). The V end lost 4 bases, the J end lost 6 bases, and 15 bases lay between the germline ends. The CDR3 length is 14 residues.

V gene TRBV7-8 combines with J gene TRBJ1-4; no firm D call. Germline V CDR1 and CDR2: SGHVS, FQNEAQ. This CDR3 region has 16 residues. With 5 bases removed from V and 0 bases from J, the gap between germline ends came to 13 bases. CDR3 residues: CASSPYQTTTNEKLFF. The CDR3 DNA is TGTGCCAGCAGCCCCTACCAGACAACAACTAATGAAAAACTGTTTTTT.

The J gene is TRBJ2-3, the V gene TRBV4-2; perhaps TRBD2 as D (5 bases). Trimming left V 1 base short and J 8 bases short, with 13 bases between. Per germline, CDR1 LGHNA and CDR2 YNFKEQ. The CDR3 is 14 residues long. CDR3 sequence (DNA): TGTGCCAGCAGCCAAGCGGACGGGGTAGGTACGCAGTATTTT. As protein: CASSQADGVGTQYF.

The rearrangement joins TRBV30 to TRBJ2-7; 9 bases map to TRBD2. The CDR3 loop spans 15 amino acids. Germline V gives CDR1 GTSNPN, CDR2 SVGIG (reference sequence). V gave up 1 base and J gave up 2 bases; unmatched junction bases: 6. DNA for the CDR3: TGTGCCTGGAGTGGCTCCCGACTAGCGGCCTACGAGCAGTACTTC. Translation gives CAWSGSRLAAYEQYF.

With regard to this clone: One end of the junction is discordant with germline, which a read error may explain. V and J are TRBV7-9 and TRBJ2-1; 7 nucleotides agree with TRBD2. Germline loops: CDR1 SEHNR, CDR2 FQNEAQ (reference sequence). CDR3 length: 12 residues. The DNA for the CDR3 is TGTGCCAGCAGCTCACGTGAGGGAGGGCCGATCTTC. Its translation is CASSSREGGPIF.

The rearrangement joins TRBV7-8 to TRBJ2-7, with TRBD1 as a possible D gene (7 bases). Germline V CDR1 and CDR2: SGHVS, FQNEAQ. V was trimmed by 1 base and J by 6 bases, leaving 13 bases between them. The CDR3 runs to 14 residues. The CDR3 is CASSLVLRGVEQYF. CDR3 in DNA: TGTGCCAGCAGCTTAGTTCTCAGGGGGGTCGAGCAGTACTTC.

J is TRBJ1-1 and V is TRBV2; perhaps TRBD1 as D (6 bases). The CDR3 is made up of 14 amino acids. Germline values: CDR1 SNHLY, CDR2 FYNNEI. Trimming took 6 bases from V and 4 from J, leaving 15 bases between them. CDR3 in amino acids: CASREQGRSTEAFF. The DNA of the CDR3 is TGTGCCAGCAGGGAACAGGGCAGGAGCACTGAAGCTTTCTTT. Full variable domain (remainder filled in from reference TRBV2 and TRBJ1-1): EPEVTQTPSHQVTQMGQEVILRCVPISNHLYFYWYRQILGQKVEFLVSFYNNEISEKSEIFDDQFSVERPDGSNFTLKIRSTKLEDSAMYFCASREQGRSTEAFFGQGTRLTVV.

This chain joins TRBV7-6 and TRBJ2-1; TRBD2 is a possible D gene (7 bases). This CDR3 is built from 13 residues. Germline CDR1 reads SGHVS; CDR2 reads FNYEAQ. The ends were cut back, 3 bases at V and 8 bases at J, with 11 bases in the middle. CDR3 residues: CASSLGGLDEQFF. The CDR3 DNA follows: TGTGCCAGCAGCTTGGGGGGGCTCGATGAGCAGTTCTTC.

The V gene is TRBV7-8, the J gene TRBJ2-7; 7 positions match TRBD2. CDR1 is SGHVS, CDR2 FQNEAQ, per germline. The CDR3 has 16 residues. V gave up 5 bases and J gave up 0 bases; unmatched junction bases: 10. The CDR3 here is CASSPAAGTTSYEQYF. The CDR3 nucleotides are TGTGCCAGCAGCCCCGCAGCAGGGACTACCTCCTACGAGCAGTACTTC.

The V call is TRBV28, the J call TRBJ2-2, with D perhaps TRBD1 (6 bases). The CDR3 has 15 residues. Trimming left V 5 bases short and J 6 bases short, with 16 bases between. Germline CDR1 reads MDHEN; CDR2 reads SYDVKM. The CDR3 protein is CASSLGQIESGELFF. In DNA form, the CDR3 reads TGTGCCAGCAGTCTAGGACAGATCGAGTCCGGGGAGCTGTTTTTT.

This clone has just one count. The chain combines TRBV9 with TRBJ1-5; D is uncertain. Deletions cut 4 bases from V and 3 bases from J, with 14 bases between. The length of the CDR3 is 15 residues. From germline, CDR1 is SGDLS and CDR2 YYNGEE. The CDR3 reads CASSRTTSPNQPQHF. The CDR3 DNA is TGTGCCAGCAGCCGTACGACAAGCCCCAATCAGCCCCAGCATTTT.

The chain uses TRBV9 and TRBJ2-1; weak D call: TRBD1 (6 bases). The CDR3 has 15 amino acids. Trimming shortened V by 0 bases and J by 7 bases, and 14 bases separated the two germline ends. Germline V gene sequence: CDR1 SGDLS, CDR2 YYNGEE. The CDR3 protein is CASSVGGIGGNEQFF. CDR3 in DNA: TGTGCCAGCAGCGTAGGGGGGATAGGGGGTAATGAGCAGTTCTTC.

V gene TRBV7-2 combines with J gene TRBJ1-5; no clear D gene. V was cut by 2 bases and J by 4 bases, with 12 bases left in between. Germline lookup yields CDR1 SGHTA and CDR2 FQGNSA. This CDR3 contains 15 residues. DNA of the CDR3: TGTGCCAGCAGCTTAAACTCACAGCTTAATCAGCCCCAGCATTTT. This translates into CASSLNSQLNQPQHF.

The chain links TRBV15 to TRBJ2-3; maybe TRBD2 (7 bases). This CDR3 has 15 residues. Germline V gene sequence: CDR1 LNHNV, CDR2 YYDKDF (reference sequence). V lost 5 bases, J lost 4 bases, and 16 bases lay in between. The CDR3 DNA is TGTGCCACCAGCGGCCGGGGGGCCGGGTCAGATACGCAGTATTTT. As protein: CATSGRGAGSDTQYF.

The chain employs TRBV30 and TRBJ2-7, with a weak D call TRBD2 (5 bases). There are 12 residues in the CDR3. The germline V and J ends were trimmed by 0 bases and 4 bases, with 7 bases remaining between them. Germline V gives CDR1 GTSNPN, CDR2 SVGIG (reference sequence). Written as DNA, the CDR3 is TGTGCCTGGAGTGTAGAGGGTTACGAGCAGTACTTC. Translated: CAWSVEGYEQYF.

V and J are TRBV25-1 and TRBJ2-5; D perhaps matches TRBD2 (5 bases). The V end was cut by 6 bases, the J end by 2 bases, with 13 bases between. The CDR3 has 14 amino acids. Germline V gene data show CDR1 as MGHDK and CDR2 as SYGVNS. CDR3 amino acids: CASSRGGQQETQYF. The DNA of the CDR3 is TGTGCCAGCAGCCGGGGTGGCCAACAAGAGACCCAGTACTTC.

The chain joins TRBV7-9 to TRBJ2-1; 8 nucleotides agree with TRBD1. Unmatched junction bases numbered 8, after V lost 5 bases and J lost 2 bases. CDR1 is SEHNR and CDR2 is FQNEAQ in the germline V gene (reference sequence). This CDR3 spans 16 amino acids. The CDR3 sequence is CASSPRQGKAYNEQFF. In DNA, the CDR3 is TGTGCCAGCAGCCCCCGACAGGGGAAGGCCTACAATGAGCAGTTCTTC.